This is a list of T cell receptor beta chains from one sample in a study of T cell repertoires in cytomegalovirus infection. From the reads, TCRdb called clonotypes with MiXCR, one entry per CDR3 protein. The sample comprises some 400,000 distinct CDR3 sequences, approximately 31% of which are singletons, and roughly 13% rests with the top ten. Sample: PBMCs. These receptors were collected from a human donor in good health (CMV status not recorded). Some clones in this sample may be carry-over from other donors' samples. CDR3s leave out the opening cysteine and the closing phenylalanine or tryptophan. Fields, in order: clone size, V gene, J gene, CDR3 protein. Clone size is given for some rows only: seen once, a few or many times, or a class if the clone is expanded.

many	TRBV7-2	TRBJ1-2	ASSLFPDTNYGYT
NA	TRBV7-6	TRBJ1-6	ASSSGPTGDINSPLH
many	TRBV7-8	TRBJ2-1	ASSTRHVGGADEQF
once	TRBV3-1	TRBJ1-5	ASSPRGGPNQPQH
NA	TRBV28	TRBJ2-6	ASSSGDSGANVLT
few	TRBV19	TRBJ1-1	ASGPQSNTEAF
NA	TRBV2	TRBJ1-2	ASSGLLQGYGYT
NA	TRBV14	TRBJ2-1	ASSSPRDRGPYNGQF
few	TRBV7-9	TRBJ2-7	ASSPSNGGGAEQY
NA	TRBV18	TRBJ2-1	ASSSVGSYNEQF
NA	TRBV10-3	TRBJ2-3	AISEWGVGTDTQY
few	TRBV6-8	TRBJ2-1	ASSYTSGGPYNEQF
few	TRBV4-1	TRBJ2-1	ASSQDQGSPEQF
NA	TRBV29-1	TRBJ2-7	SVMGQNYEQY
many	TRBV7-2	TRBJ1-6	ASSLLAFNSPLH
few	TRBV28	TRBJ1-5	ASTPKRWKNQPQH
NA	TRBV19	TRBJ1-6	ATIKRRSSSYNSPLH
NA	TRBV7-6	TRBJ2-5	ASSLGTGDTQY
NA	TRBV20-1	TRBJ1-6	SARDISQGGRYSPLH
few	TRBV7-9	TRBJ2-7	ASSPTPGQQISYEQY
NA	TRBV6-2/TRBV6-3	TRBJ2-7	ASRANGQGNSYEQY
NA	TRBV29-1	TRBJ2-5	SVRPALKKETQY
NA	TRBV7-2	TRBJ2-7	ASSLADGYGVTEQY
few	TRBV7-3	TRBJ1-5	ASSLTPPVGNQPQH
many	TRBV7-8	TRBJ2-7	ASSLMNEQY
NA	TRBV19	TRBJ2-2	ASTDALSYTGELF
NA	TRBV5-1	TRBJ1-3	ASSFEGSGNTIY
few	TRBV7-8	TRBJ2-3	ASSLVIRGGFTDTQY
few	TRBV20-1	TRBJ1-1	SARDPGGQGATEAF
few	TRBV7-6	TRBJ2-5	ASSLGQPQETQY
many	TRBV6-6	TRBJ2-5	ASSYSGLGSKETQY
NA	TRBV7-7	TRBJ2-1	ASSLGPTRAQF